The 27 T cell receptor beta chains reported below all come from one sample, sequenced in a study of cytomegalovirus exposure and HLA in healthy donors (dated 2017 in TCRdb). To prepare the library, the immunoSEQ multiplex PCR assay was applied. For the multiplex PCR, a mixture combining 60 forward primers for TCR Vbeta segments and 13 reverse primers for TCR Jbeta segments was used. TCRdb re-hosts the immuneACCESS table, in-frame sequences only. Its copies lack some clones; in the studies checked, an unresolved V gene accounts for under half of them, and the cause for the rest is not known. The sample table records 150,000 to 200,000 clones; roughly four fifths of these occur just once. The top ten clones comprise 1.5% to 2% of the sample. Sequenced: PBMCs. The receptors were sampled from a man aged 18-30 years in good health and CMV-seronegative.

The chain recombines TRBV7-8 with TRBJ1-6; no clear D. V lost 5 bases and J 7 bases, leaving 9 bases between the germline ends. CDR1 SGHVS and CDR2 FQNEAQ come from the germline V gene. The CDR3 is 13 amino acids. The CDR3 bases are TGTGCCAGCAGCACGATACAGAATTCACCCCTCCACTTT. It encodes CASSTIQNSPLHF.

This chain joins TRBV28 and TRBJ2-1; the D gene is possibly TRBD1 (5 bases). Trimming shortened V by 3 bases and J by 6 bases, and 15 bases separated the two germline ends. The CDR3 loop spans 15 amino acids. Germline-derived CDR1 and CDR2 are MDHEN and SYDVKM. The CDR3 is CASSFEFLRGNEQFF. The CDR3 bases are TGTGCCAGCAGTTTTGAATTCTTAAGGGGCAATGAGCAGTTCTTC.

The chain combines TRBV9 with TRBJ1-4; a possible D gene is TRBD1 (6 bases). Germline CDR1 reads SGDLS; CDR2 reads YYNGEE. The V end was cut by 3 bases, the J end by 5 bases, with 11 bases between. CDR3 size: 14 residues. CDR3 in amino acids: CASSDTGKNEKLFF. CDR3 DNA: TGTGCCAGCAGCGATACAGGGAAGAATGAAAAACTGTTTTTT. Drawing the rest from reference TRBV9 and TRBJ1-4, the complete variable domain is DSGVTQTPKHLITATGQRVTLRCSPRSGDLSVYWYQQSLDQGLQFLIQYYNGEERAKGNILERFSAQQFPDLHSELNLSSLELGDSALYFCASSDTGKNEKLFFGSGTQLSVL.

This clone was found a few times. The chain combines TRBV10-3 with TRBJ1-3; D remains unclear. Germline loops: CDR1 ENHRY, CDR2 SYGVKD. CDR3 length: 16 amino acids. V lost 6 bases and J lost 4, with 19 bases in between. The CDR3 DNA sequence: TGTGCCATCAGAGTTGAGGAATCGACTCTAGGAAACACCATATATTTT. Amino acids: CAIRVEESTLGNTIYF.

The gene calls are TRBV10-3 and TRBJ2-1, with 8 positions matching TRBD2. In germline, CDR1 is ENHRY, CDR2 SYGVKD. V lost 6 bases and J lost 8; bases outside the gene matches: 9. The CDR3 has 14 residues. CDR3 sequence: CAIRPGLVVDEQFF. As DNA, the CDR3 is TGTGCCATCAGGCCGGGACTAGTGGTTGATGAGCAGTTCTTC.

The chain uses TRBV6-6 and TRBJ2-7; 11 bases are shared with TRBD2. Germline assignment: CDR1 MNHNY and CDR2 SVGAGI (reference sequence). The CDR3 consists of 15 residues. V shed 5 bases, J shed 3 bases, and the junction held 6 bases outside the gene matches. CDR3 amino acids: CASSRPLAGGYEQYF. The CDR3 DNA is TGTGCCAGCAGTCGCCCTCTAGCGGGGGGCTACGAGCAGTACTTC.

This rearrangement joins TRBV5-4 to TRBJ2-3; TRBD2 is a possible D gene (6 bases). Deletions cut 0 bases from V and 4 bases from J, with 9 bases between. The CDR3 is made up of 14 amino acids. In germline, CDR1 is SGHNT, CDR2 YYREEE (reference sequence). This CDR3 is CASSLAAGSDTQYF. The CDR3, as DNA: TGTGCCAGCAGCTTGGCTGCGGGATCAGATACGCAGTATTTT. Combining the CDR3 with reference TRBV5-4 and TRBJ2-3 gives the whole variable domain ETGVTQSPTHLIKTRGQQVTLRCSSQSGHNTVSWYQQALGQGPQFIFQYYREEENGRGNFPPRFSGLQFPNYSSELNVNALELDDSALYLCASSLAAGSDTQYFGPGTRLTVL.

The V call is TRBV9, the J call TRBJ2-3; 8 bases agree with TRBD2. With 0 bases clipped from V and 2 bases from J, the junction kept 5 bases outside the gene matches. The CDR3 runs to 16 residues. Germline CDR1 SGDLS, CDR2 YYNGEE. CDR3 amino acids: CASSVGIAGLTDTQYF. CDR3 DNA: TGTGCCAGCAGCGTAGGAATAGCGGGACTCACAGATACGCAGTATTTT.

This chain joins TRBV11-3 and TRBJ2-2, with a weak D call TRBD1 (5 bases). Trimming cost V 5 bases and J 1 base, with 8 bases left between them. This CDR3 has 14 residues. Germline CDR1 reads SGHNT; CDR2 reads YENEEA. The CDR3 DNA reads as TGTGCCAGCAGCCCAGGACAGAACACCGGGGAGCTGTTTTTT. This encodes CASSPGQNTGELFF.

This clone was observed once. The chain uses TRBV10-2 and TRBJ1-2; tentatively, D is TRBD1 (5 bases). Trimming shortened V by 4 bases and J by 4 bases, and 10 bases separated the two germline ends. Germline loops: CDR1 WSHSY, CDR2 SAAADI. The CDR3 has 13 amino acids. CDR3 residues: CASSGQPPYGYTF. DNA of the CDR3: TGCGCCAGCAGTGGACAGCCACCCTATGGCTACACCTTC.

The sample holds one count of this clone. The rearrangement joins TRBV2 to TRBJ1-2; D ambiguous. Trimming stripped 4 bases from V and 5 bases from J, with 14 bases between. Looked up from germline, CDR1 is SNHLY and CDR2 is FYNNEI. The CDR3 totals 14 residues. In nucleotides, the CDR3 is TGTGCCAGCAGTGTAGTATCGGTAGCTTATGGCTACACCTTC. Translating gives CASSVVSVAYGYTF.

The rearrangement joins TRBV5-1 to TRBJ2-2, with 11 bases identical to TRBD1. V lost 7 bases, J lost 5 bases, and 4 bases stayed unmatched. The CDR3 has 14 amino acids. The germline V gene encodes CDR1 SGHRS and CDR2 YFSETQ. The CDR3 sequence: CASGQGASTGELFF. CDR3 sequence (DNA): TGCGCCAGCGGACAGGGGGCGAGTACCGGGGAGCTGTTTTTT.

This CDR3 reads CASSPMGRGELFF. As DNA, the CDR3 is TGTGCCAGCAGCCCGATGGGCAGGGGGGAGCTGTTTTTT. J is TRBJ2-2 and V is TRBV9; unclear D gene. The CDR3 extends over 13 amino acids. V gave up 4 bases and J gave up 8 bases, with 12 bases separating them. Germline assignment: CDR1 SGDLS and CDR2 YYNGEE.

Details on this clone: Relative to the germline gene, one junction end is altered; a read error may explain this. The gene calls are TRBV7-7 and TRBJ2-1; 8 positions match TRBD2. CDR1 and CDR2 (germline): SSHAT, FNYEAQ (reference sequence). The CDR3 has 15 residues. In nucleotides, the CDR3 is TGTGCTAGCAGCCCCGGGCGGGGGGCCTACAATGAGCAGTTCTTC. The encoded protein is CASSPGRGAYNEQFF.

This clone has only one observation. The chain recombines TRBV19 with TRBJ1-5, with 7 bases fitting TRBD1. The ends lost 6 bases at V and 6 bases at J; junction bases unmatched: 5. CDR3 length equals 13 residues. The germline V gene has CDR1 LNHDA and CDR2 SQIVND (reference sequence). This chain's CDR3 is CASRQGGSQPQHF. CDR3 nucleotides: TGTGCCAGTAGGCAGGGGGGCAGTCAGCCCCAGCATTTT.

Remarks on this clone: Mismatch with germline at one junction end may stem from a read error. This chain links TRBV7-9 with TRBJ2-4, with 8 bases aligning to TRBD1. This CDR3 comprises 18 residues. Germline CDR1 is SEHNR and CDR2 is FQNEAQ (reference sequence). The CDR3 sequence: CSSSVWTGRGWAKNIQYF. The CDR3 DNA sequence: TGTTCCAGCAGCGTTTGGACAGGGCGAGGGTGGGCCAAAAACATTCAGTACTTC.

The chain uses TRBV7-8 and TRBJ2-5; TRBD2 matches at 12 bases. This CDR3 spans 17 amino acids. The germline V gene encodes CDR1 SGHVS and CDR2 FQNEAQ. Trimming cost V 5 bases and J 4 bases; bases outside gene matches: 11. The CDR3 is CASSPLPGLAGRETQYF. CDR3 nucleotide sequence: TGTGCCAGCAGCCCTCTCCCCGGACTAGCGGGACGAGAGACCCAGTACTTC.

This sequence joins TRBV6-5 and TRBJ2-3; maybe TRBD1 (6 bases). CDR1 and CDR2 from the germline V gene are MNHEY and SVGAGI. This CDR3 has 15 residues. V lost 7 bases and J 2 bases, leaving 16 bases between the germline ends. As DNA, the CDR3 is TGTGCCAGCAACCTAGGGGGTGGGCCCACAGATACGCAGTATTTT. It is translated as CASNLGGGPTDTQYF.

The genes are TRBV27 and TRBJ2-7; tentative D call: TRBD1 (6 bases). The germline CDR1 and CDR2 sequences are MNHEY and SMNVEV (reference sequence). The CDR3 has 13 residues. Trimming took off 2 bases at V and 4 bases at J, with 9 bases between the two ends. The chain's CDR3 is CASSLLTGYEQYF. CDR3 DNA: TGTGCCAGCAGTTTACTAACAGGGTACGAGCAGTACTTC.

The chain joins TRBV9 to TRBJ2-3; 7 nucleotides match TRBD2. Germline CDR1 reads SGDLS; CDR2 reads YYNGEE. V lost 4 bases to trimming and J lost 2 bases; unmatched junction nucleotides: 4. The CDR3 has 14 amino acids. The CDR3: CASSLGGITDTQYF. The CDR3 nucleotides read TGTGCCAGCAGCCTCGGGGGGATCACAGATACGCAGTATTTT.

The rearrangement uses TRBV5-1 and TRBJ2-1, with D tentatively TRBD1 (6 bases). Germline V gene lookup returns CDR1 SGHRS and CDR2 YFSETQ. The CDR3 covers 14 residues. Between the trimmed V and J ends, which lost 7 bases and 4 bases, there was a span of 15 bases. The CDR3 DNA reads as TGCGCCAGCGGAACAGGACAGAGGTACAATGAGCAGTTCTTC. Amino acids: CASGTGQRYNEQFF.

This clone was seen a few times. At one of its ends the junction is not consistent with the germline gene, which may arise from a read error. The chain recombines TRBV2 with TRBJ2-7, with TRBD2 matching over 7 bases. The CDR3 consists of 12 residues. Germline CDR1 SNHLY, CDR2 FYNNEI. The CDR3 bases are TGTGCCAGCAGAGGGAGGGGCCAATCCATCGACTTC. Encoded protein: CASRGRGQSIDF.

CDR3 sequence: CASRVRTETDTQYF. As DNA, the CDR3 is TGTGCCAGCAGAGTCAGGACAGAAACAGATACGCAGTATTTT. The chain combines TRBV6-5 with TRBJ2-3, with D perhaps matching TRBD1 (6 bases). From germline, CDR1 is MNHEY and CDR2 SVGAGI. The CDR3 spans 14 residues. V lost 6 bases and J 3 bases, leaving 13 bases between the germline ends.

The chain's CDR3 is CASSLRTGDTEAFF. The CDR3 coding sequence is TGTGCCAGCAGCCTAAGGACAGGGGATACTGAAGCTTTCTTT. The chain links TRBV11-2 to TRBJ1-1, with 9 bases identical to TRBD1. The CDR3 spans 14 residues. The germline CDR1 and CDR2 sequences are SGHAT and FQNNGV. J lost 5 bases, V lost 5 bases, and 6 bases had no gene match.

CDR3 loop: CASSLLTGRTEAFF. CDR3 in DNA: TGTGCCAGCAGCTTACTAACGGGAAGGACTGAAGCTTTCTTT. The chain uses TRBV13 and TRBJ1-1; D not resolved. The CDR3 sequence is 14 residues long. Germline V CDR1 and CDR2: PRHDT, FYEKMQ (reference sequence). Trimming shortened V by 2 bases and J by 5 bases, and 12 bases separated the two germline ends.

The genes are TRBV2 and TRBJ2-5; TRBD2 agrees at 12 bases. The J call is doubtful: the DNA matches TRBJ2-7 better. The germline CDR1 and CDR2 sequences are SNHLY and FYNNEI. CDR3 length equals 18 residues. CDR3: CASSALPTSGRSSYEQYF. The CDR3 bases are TGTGCCAGCAGTGCCCTACCCACTAGCGGGAGGAGCTCCTACGAGCAGTACTTC.

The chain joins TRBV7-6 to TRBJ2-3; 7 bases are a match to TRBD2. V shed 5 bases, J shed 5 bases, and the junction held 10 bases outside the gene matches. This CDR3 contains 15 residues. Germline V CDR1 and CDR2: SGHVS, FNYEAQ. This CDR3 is CASSPRGLLGDTQYF. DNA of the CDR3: TGTGCCAGCAGCCCCCGGGGACTACTCGGAGATACGCAGTATTTT.